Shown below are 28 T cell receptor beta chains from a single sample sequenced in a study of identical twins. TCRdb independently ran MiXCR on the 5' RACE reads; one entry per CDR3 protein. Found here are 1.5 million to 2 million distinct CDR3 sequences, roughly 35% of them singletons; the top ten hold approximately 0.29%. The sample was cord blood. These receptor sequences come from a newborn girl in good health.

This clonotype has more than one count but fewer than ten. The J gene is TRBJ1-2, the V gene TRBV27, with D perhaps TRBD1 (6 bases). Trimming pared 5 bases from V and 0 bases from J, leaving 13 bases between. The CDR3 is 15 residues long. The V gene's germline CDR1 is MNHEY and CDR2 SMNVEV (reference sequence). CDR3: CASSHRALANYGYTF. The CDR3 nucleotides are TGTGCCAGCAGTCACAGGGCCCTAGCTAACTATGGCTACACCTTC.

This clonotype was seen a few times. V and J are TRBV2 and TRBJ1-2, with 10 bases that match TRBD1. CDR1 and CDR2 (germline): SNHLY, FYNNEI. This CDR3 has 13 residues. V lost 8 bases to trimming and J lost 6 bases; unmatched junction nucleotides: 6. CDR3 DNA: TGTGCCAGCCGGGACAGGGGAAAGCATGGCTACACCTTC. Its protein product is CASRDRGKHGYTF.

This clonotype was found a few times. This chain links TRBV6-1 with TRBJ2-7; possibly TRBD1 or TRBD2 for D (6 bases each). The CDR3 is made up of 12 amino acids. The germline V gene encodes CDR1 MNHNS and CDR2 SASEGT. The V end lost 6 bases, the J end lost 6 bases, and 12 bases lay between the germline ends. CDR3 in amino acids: CASSERGVEQYF. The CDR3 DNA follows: TGTGCCAGCAGCGAAAGGGGGGTCGAGCAGTACTTC.

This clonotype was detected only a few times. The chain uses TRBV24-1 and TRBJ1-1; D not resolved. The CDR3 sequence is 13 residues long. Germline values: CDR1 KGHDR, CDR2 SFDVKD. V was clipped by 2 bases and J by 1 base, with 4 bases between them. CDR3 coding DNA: TGTGCCACCAGTGATTGGACGAACACTGAAGCTTTCTTT. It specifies CATSDWTNTEAFF.

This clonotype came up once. CDR3 bases: TGTGCCAGCAGTCCTATTTTCGCGACAGGAAAAATGAACACTGAAGCTTTCTTT. This translates into CASSPIFATGKMNTEAFF. The V call is TRBV28, the J call TRBJ1-1; D may be TRBD1 (6 bases). Germline lookup yields CDR1 MDHEN and CDR2 SYDVKM. V was shortened by 5 bases and J by 0 bases, with 22 bases between the two germline ends. The CDR3 sequence is 18 residues long.

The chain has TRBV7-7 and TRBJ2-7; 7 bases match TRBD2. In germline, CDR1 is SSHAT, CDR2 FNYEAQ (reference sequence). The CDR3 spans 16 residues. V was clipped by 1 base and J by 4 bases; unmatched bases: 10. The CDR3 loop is CASSLDGGTFLYEQYF. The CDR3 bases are TGTGCCAGCAGCTTAGACGGGGGGACCTTTCTTTACGAGCAGTACTTC.

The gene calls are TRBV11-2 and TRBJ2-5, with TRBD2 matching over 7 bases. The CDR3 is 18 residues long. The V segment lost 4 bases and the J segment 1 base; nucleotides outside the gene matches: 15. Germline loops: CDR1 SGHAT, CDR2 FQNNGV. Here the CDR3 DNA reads TGTGCCAGCAGCTCAATCCGAGAACTGACTAGCAGCCAAGAGACCCAGTACTTC. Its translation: CASSSIRELTSSQETQYF.

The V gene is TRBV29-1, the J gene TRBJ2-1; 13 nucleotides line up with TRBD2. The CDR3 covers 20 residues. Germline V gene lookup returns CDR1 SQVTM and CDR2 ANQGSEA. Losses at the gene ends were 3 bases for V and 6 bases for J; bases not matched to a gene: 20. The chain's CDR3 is CSVDRGWDRGGLAGINEQFF. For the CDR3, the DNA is TGCAGCGTTGATAGAGGGTGGGACAGGGGGGGACTAGCGGGAATCAATGAGCAGTTCTTC.

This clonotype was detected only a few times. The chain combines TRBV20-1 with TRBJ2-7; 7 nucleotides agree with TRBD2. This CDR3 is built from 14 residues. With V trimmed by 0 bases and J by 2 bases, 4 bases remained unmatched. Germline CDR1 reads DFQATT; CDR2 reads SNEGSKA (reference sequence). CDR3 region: CSARDRAGPYEQYF. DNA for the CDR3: TGCAGTGCTAGAGATAGAGCGGGACCCTACGAGCAGTACTTC.

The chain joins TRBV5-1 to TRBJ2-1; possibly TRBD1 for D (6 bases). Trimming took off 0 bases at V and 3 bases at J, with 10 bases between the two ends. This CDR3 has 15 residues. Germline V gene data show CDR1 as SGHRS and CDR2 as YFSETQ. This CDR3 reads CASSLDLGGYNEQFF. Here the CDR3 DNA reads TGCGCCAGCAGCTTGGATCTAGGGGGCTACAATGAGCAGTTCTTC.

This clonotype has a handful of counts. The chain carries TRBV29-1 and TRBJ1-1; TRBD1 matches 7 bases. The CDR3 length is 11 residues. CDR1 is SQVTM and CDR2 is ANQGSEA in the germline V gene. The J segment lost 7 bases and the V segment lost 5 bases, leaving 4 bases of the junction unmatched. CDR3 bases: TGCAGCGTTAGACAGGGAGGTGAAGCTTTCTTT. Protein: CSVRQGGEAFF. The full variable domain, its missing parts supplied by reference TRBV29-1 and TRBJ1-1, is SAVISQKPSRDICQRGTSLTIQCQVDSQVTMMFWYRQQPGQSLTLIATANQGSEATYESGFVIDKFPISRPNLTFSTLTVSNMSPEDSSIYLCSVRQGGEAFFGQGTRLTVV.

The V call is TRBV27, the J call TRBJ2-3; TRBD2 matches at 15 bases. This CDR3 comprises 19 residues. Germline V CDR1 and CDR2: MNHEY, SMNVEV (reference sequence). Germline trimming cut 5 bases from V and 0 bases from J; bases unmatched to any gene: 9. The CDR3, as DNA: TGTGCCAGCAGTATCCTCGGACTAGCGGGAGGGACTAGCACAGATACGCAGTATTTT. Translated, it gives CASSILGLAGGTSTDTQYF.

The CDR3 region is CASSQEYGGYTF. As DNA, the CDR3 is TGTGCCAGCAGCCAAGAATATGGGGGCTACACCTTC. The rearrangement joins TRBV3-1 to TRBJ1-2; no reliable D call. V was trimmed by 0 bases and J by 8 bases, leaving 7 bases between them. Germline values: CDR1 LGHDT, CDR2 YNNKEL (reference sequence). This CDR3 contains 12 residues. Full variable domain (rest looked up from reference TRBV3-1 and TRBJ1-2): DTAVSQTPKYLVTQMGNDKSIKCEQNLGHDTMYWYKQDSKKFLKIMFSYNNKELIINETVPNRFSPKSPDKAHLNLHINSLELGDSAVYFCASSQEYGGYTFGSGTRLTVV.

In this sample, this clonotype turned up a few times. The CDR3 DNA reads TGCGCCAGCAGCCAACTCGCGACAGCCTCCTACGAGCAGTACTTC. This encodes CASSQLATASYEQYF. The chain carries TRBV4-1 and TRBJ2-7; D possibly corresponds to TRBD1 (5 bases). The CDR3 runs to 15 residues. CDR1 and CDR2 (germline): MGHRA, YSYEKL. Between the trimmed V and J ends, which lost 2 bases and 0 bases, there was a span of 11 bases.

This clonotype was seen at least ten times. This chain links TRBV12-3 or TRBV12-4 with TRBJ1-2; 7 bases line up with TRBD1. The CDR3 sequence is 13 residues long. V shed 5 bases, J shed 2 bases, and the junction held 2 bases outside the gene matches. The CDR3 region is CASSTQGNYGYTF. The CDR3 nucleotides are TGTGCCAGCAGTACACAGGGGAACTATGGCTACACCTTC.

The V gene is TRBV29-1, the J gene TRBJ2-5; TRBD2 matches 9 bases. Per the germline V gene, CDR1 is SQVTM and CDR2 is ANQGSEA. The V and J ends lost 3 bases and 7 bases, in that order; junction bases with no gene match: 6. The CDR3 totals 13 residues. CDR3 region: CSVEAGGGGTQYF. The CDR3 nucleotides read TGCAGCGTTGAGGCGGGAGGGGGAGGGACCCAGTACTTC. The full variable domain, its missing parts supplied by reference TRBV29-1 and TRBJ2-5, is SAVISQKPSRDICQRGTSLTIQCQVDSQVTMMFWYRQQPGQSLTLIATANQGSEATYESGFVIDKFPISRPNLTFSTLTVSNMSPEDSSIYLCSVEAGGGGTQYFGPGTRLLVL.

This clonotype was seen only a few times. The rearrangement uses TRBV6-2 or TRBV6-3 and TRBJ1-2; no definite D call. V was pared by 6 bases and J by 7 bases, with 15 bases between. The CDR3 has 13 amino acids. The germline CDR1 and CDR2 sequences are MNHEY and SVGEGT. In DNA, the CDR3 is TGTGCCAGCAGACCCCGGACTTCGGGTGGCTACACCTTC. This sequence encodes CASRPRTSGGYTF.

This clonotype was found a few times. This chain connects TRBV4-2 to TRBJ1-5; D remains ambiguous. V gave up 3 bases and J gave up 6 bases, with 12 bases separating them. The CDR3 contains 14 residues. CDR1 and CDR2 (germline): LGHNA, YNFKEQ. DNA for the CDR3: TGTGCCAGCAGCCAGGATCCAATGGGTCAGCCCCAGCATTTT. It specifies CASSQDPMGQPQHF.

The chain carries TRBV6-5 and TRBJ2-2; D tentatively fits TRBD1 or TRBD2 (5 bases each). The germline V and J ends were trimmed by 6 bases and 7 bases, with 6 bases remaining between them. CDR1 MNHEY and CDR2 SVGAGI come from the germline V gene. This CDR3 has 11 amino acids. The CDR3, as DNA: TGTGCCAGCAGGAGGGGCGGGGAGCTGTTTTTT. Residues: CASRRGGELFF.

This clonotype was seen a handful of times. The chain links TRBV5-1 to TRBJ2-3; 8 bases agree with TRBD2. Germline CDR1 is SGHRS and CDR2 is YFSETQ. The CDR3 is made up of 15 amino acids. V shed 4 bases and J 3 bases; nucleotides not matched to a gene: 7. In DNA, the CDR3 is TGCGCCAGCAGCAGTATCGGGGGGGATACAGATACGCAGTATTTT. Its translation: CASSSIGGDTDTQYF.

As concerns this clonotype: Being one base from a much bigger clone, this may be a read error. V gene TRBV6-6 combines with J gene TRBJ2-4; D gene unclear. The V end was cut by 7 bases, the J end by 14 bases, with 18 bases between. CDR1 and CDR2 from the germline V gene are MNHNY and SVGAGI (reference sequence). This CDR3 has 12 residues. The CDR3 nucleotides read TGTGCCAGCAAGACACTCGGATACGAGGAGTACTTC. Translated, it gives CASKTLGYEEYF.

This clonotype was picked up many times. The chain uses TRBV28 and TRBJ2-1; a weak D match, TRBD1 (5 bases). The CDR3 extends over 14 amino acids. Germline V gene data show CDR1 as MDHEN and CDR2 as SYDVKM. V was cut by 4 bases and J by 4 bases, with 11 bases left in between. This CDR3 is CASSWGLSYNEQFF. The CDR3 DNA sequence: TGTGCCAGCAGTTGGGGCCTTAGTTACAATGAGCAGTTCTTC.

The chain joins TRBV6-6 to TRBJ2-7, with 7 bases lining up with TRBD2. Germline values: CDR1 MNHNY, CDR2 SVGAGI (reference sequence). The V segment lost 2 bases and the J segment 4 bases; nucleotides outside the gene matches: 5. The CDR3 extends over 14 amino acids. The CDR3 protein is CASSYGGEPYEQYF. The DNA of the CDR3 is TGTGCCAGCAGTTACGGGGGGGAGCCTTACGAGCAGTACTTC.

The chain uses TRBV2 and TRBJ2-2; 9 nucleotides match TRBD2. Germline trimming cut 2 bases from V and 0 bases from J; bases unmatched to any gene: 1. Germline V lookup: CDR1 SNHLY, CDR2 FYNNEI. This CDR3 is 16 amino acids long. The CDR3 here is CASSELAGSNTGELFF. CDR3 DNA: TGTGCCAGCAGTGAACTAGCGGGATCGAACACCGGGGAGCTGTTTTTT.

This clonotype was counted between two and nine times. CDR3 amino acids: CASSPDLNQPQHF. In DNA, the CDR3 is TGTGCCAGCTCACCTGATCTCAATCAGCCCCAGCATTTT. The chain uses TRBV18 and TRBJ1-5; D remains ambiguous. CDR3 length equals 13 residues. Trimming stripped 3 bases from V and 3 bases from J, with 6 bases between. Germline values: CDR1 KGHSH, CDR2 LQKENI. The whole variable domain, remainder taken from reference TRBV18 and TRBJ1-5, is NAGVMQNPRHLVRRRGQEARLRCSPMKGHSHVYWYRQLPEEGLKFMVYLQKENIIDESGMPKERFSAEFPKEGPSILRIQQVVRGDSAAYFCASSPDLNQPQHFGDGTRLSIL.

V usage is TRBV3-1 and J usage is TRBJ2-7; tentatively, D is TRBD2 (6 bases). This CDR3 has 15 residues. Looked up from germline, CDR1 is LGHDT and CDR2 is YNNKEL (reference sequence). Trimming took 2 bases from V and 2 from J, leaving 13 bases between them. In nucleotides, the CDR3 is TGTGCCAGCAGCCAAAGGAGGGTTCAGGCCTACGAGCAGTACTTC. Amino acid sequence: CASSQRRVQAYEQYF.

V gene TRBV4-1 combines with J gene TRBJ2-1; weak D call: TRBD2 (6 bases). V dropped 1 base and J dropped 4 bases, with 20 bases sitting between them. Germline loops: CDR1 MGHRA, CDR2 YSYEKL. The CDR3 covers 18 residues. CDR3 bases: TGCGCCAGCAGCCAAGCCCCGCCACCGGGACTGGCATACAATGAGCAGTTCTTC. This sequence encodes CASSQAPPPGLAYNEQFF.

CDR3 DNA sequence: TGCAGTGCTAGCTTCTCCTACAATGAGCAGTTCTTC. Amino acids: CSASFSYNEQFF. V is TRBV20-1 and J is TRBJ2-1; D gene ambiguous. The length of the CDR3 is 12 residues. Germline CDR1 is DFQATT and CDR2 is SNEGSKA (reference sequence). Trimming shortened V by 3 bases and J by 0 bases, and 3 bases separated the two germline ends.